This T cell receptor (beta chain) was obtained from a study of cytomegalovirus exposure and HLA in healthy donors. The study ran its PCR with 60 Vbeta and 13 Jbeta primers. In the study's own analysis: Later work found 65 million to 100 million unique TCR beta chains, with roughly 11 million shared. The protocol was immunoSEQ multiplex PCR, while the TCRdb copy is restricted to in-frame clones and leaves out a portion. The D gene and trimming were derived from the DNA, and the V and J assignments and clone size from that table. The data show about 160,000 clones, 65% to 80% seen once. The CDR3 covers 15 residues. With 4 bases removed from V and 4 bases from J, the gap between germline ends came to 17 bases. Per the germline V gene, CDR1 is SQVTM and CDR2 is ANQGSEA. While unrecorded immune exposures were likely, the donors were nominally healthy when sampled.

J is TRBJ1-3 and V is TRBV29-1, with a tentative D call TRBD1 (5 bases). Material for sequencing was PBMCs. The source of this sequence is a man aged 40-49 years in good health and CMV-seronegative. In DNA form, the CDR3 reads TGCAGCGTTGTGAGCGGGGGAGCGAACGGAAACACCATATATTTT. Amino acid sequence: CSVVSGGANGNTIYF. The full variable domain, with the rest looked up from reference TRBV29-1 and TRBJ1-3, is SAVISQKPSRDICQRGTSLTIQCQVDSQVTMMFWYRQQPGQSLTLIATANQGSEATYESGFVIDKFPISRPNLTFSTLTVSNMSPEDSSIYLCSVVSGGANGNTIYFGEGSWLTVV.